Each of the 15 T cell receptor beta chains below was sequenced from the same sample in a study of Ad26.COV2.S vaccination and SARS-CoV-2 variants. Profiling relied on immunoSEQ multiplex PCR, and the TCRdb table lists in-frame clones only, not all of them. The sample carries 300,000 to 350,000 clones, almost 90% recorded once. Treatment defined: roughly 18 received Ad26.COV2.S at low or high dose, single or two shots; 5 received placebo; per-sample allocation not given. Collection of the samples took place on day 63 after the first injection of vaccine or placebo. The material was peripheral blood, obtained in a trial of Ad26.COV2.S vaccine versus placebo. Source of these receptors: a person aged 18-60 years who received the Ad26.COV2.S COVID-19 vaccine or a placebo.

This clone was observed a handful of times. The chain joins TRBV4-3 to TRBJ1-2; D may be TRBD1 (6 bases). The germline V and J ends were trimmed by 0 bases and 4 bases, with 12 bases remaining between them. Germline loops: CDR1 LGHNA, CDR2 YSLEER. There are 15 residues in the CDR3. The CDR3 DNA follows: TGCGCCAGCAGCCAAGAAGAGGTACAGGGCTATGGCTACACCTTC. Translating gives CASSQEEVQGYGYTF.

The genes are TRBV6-2 or TRBV6-3 and TRBJ2-7; TRBD1 agrees at 8 bases. The CDR3 covers 17 residues. The V gene end was trimmed by 2 bases and the J gene end by 3 bases; junction bases not matched to a gene: 12. Germline assignment: CDR1 MNHEY and CDR2 SVGEGT. As DNA, the CDR3 is TGTGCCAGCAGTTACCCGCCATGGCAGGGGGCCGACTACGAGCAGTACGTC. It encodes CASSYPPWQGADYEQYV.

J is TRBJ1-1 and V is TRBV6-5; 8 nucleotides agree with TRBD1. The CDR3 totals 15 residues. Per the germline V gene, CDR1 is MNHEY and CDR2 is SVGAGI. V lost 10 bases to trimming and J lost 1 base; unmatched junction nucleotides: 11. This CDR3 is CAIDSGQVTNTEAFF. CDR3 nucleotides: TGTGCCATCGACTCGGGACAGGTTACGAACACTGAAGCTTTCTTT.

This chain connects TRBV5-1 to TRBJ2-1; 7 nucleotides line up with TRBD1. CDR1 and CDR2 (germline): SGHRS, YFSETQ. Unmatched junction bases numbered 5, after V lost 2 bases and J lost 0 bases. The CDR3 totals 16 residues. DNA of the CDR3: TGCGCCAGCAGCTTAATGGCAGGGGGCTCCTACAATGAGCAGTTCTTC. Translating gives CASSLMAGGSYNEQFF. The full variable domain, its missing parts supplied by reference TRBV5-1 and TRBJ2-1, is KAGVTQTPRYLIKTRGQQVTLSCSPISGHRSVSWYQQTPGQGLQFLFEYFSETQRNKGNFPGRFSGRQFSNSRSEMNVSTLELGDSALYLCASSLMAGGSYNEQFFGPGTRLTVL.

The CDR3 coding sequence is TGTGCCAGCAGTCCACGGACAGCTGAAAAACTGTTTTTT. The encoded protein is CASSPRTAEKLFF. The rearrangement links TRBV12-3 or TRBV12-4 to TRBJ1-4; a possible D gene is TRBD1 (6 bases). This CDR3 spans 13 amino acids. V lost 5 bases, J lost 7 bases, and 11 bases lay in between.

The chain recombines TRBV5-6 with TRBJ1-2, with a possible D match to TRBD1 (5 bases). The CDR3 contains 17 residues. V was trimmed by 4 bases and J by 0 bases, leaving 19 bases between them. The germline gives CDR1 SGHDT, CDR2 YYEEEE. The CDR3 DNA reads as TGTGCCAGCAGCCCGAACTGGGTCCGGGACGCTAACTATGGCTACACCTTC. It encodes CASSPNWVRDANYGYTF. Combining the CDR3 with reference TRBV5-6 and TRBJ1-2 gives the whole variable domain DAGVTQSPTHLIKTRGQQVTLRCSPKSGHDTVSWYQQALGQGPQFIFQYYEEEERQRGNFPDRFSGHQFPNYSSELNVNALLLGDSALYLCASSPNWVRDANYGYTFGSGTRLTVV.

This chain uses TRBV6-5 with TRBJ2-7, with 8 bases lining up with TRBD1. The junction had 4 bases not matched to a gene; V was cut back by 6 bases and J by 3 bases. The CDR3 runs to 13 residues. Germline values: CDR1 MNHEY, CDR2 SVGAGI. CDR3 amino acids: CASSLTGVYEQYF. CDR3 bases: TGTGCCAGCAGCCTGACAGGGGTCTACGAGCAGTACTTC.

The rearrangement links TRBV7-9 to TRBJ2-1; unclear D gene. CDR1 and CDR2 (germline): SEHNR, FQNEAQ (reference sequence). The CDR3 runs to 16 residues. With 4 bases removed from V and 8 bases from J, the gap between germline ends came to 21 bases. CDR3: CASSSPPDRSVDEQFF. The CDR3 bases are TGTGCCAGCAGCTCGCCACCGGATCGGAGCGTCGATGAGCAGTTCTTC.

This sequence joins TRBV19 and TRBJ2-3; tentatively, D is TRBD1 or TRBD2 (5 bases each). The CDR3 consists of 14 residues. Germline V gene sequence: CDR1 LNHDA, CDR2 SQIVND (reference sequence). V lost 8 bases to trimming and J lost 1 base, with 13 bases between them. The CDR3 DNA is TGTGCCAGTTGTGCCTTGGGACGCACAGATACGCAGTATTTT. Translated, it gives CASCALGRTDTQYF.

This clone was picked up a small number of times. This chain links TRBV13 with TRBJ2-7; TRBD1 might be the D (6 bases). Germline-derived CDR1 and CDR2 are PRHDT and FYEKMQ (reference sequence). The CDR3 has 12 amino acids. V shed 6 bases and J shed 7 bases, with 13 bases lying between them. CDR3: CASSLQGNEQYV. DNA for the CDR3: TGTGCCAGCAGTTTACAGGGCAATGAGCAGTACGTC.

The J gene is TRBJ2-7, the V gene TRBV27; D is perhaps TRBD2 (6 bases). The V and J ends lost 2 bases and 7 bases respectively, with 9 bases between them. Germline CDR1 MNHEY, CDR2 SMNVEV (reference sequence). The CDR3 runs to 12 residues. The CDR3 DNA is TGTGCCAGCAGTTTAGGGGCGGGGGAGCAGTACGTC. This codes for CASSLGAGEQYV.

The rearrangement uses TRBV27 and TRBJ2-1, with a possible D match to TRBD1 (5 bases). Looked up from germline, CDR1 is MNHEY and CDR2 is SMNVEV (reference sequence). The germline V and J ends were trimmed by 4 bases and 13 bases, with 11 bases remaining between them. The CDR3 totals 11 residues. CDR3 nucleotides: TGTGCCAGCAGTTCAGGGCCTTTTCAGTTCTTC. Translated: CASSSGPFQFF.

This clone occurred once. This rearrangement joins TRBV4-2 to TRBJ1-6; D may be TRBD1 (6 bases). In germline, CDR1 is LGHNA, CDR2 YNFKEQ. Trimming cost V 4 bases and J 6 bases, with 25 bases left between them. This CDR3 has 19 residues. CDR3 region: CASSRGPGTSNLINSPLHF. The CDR3 DNA reads as TGTGCCAGCAGCCGAGGCCCCGGGACAAGCAACCTGATTAATTCACCCCTCCACTTT.

The CDR3 DNA reads TGCAGCGTCGTATATGACACCTACGAGCAGTACGTC. Protein sequence: CSVVYDTYEQYV. V is TRBV29-1 and J is TRBJ2-7; D is undetermined. The CDR3 totals 12 residues. CDR1 is SQVTM and CDR2 is ANQGSEA in the germline V gene. V was pared by 6 bases and J by 2 bases, with 11 bases between.

The V and J genes are TRBV7-9 and TRBJ1-2, with 7 bases identical to TRBD1. J was trimmed by 7 bases and V by 3 bases; bases with no gene match: 2. Germline assignment: CDR1 SEHNR and CDR2 FQNEAQ (reference sequence). This CDR3 has 12 residues. This CDR3 reads CASSLSGGGYTF. The CDR3 nucleotides are TGTGCCAGCAGCTTGTCAGGGGGTGGCTACACCTTC. Drawing the rest from reference TRBV7-9 and TRBJ1-2, the complete variable domain is DTGVSQNPRHKITKRGQNVTFRCDPISEHNRLYWYRQTLGQGPEFLTYFQNEAQLEKSRLLSDRFSAERPKGSFSTLEIQRTEQGDSAMYLCASSLSGGGYTFGSGTRLTVV.